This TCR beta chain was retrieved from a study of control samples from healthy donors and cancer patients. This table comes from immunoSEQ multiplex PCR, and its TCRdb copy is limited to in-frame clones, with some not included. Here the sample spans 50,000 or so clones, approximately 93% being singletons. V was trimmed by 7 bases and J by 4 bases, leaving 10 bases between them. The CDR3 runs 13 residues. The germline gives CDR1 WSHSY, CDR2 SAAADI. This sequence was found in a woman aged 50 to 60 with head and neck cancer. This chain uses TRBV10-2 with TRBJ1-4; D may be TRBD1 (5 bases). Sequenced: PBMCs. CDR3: CASTTDHNEKLFF. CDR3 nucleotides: TGCGCCAGCACGACAGACCATAATGAAAAACTGTTTTTT.